One and the same sample provided the 12 T cell receptor beta chains below, sequenced in a study of T cells after yellow fever vaccination. Each CDR3 protein is one row after TCRdb ran MiXCR on the 5' RACE reads. The sample comprises hundreds of thousands of distinct CDR3 sequences, roughly an eighth of which are singletons, and about 15% rests with the top ten. Source: PBMCs, taken on the day of the yellow fever booster vaccination. All receptors come from a man aged 25-45 years who received the YFV17D yellow fever vaccine.

There are a few counts of this clonotype. This sequence joins TRBV6-1 and TRBJ2-5; D is possibly TRBD1 or TRBD2 (5 bases each). The CDR3 has 14 residues. The V end lost 3 bases, the J end lost 1 base, and 9 bases lay between the germline ends. Germline V gives CDR1 MNHNS, CDR2 SASEGT. The CDR3 protein is CASSDRDGQETQYF. CDR3 nucleotides: TGTGCCAGCAGTGACCGGGACGGCCAAGAGACCCAGTACTTC.

The chain carries TRBV7-2 and TRBJ2-5; D may be TRBD1 or TRBD2 (7 bases each). Trimming removed 5 bases at V and 7 bases at J, with 14 bases between. This CDR3 is built from 13 residues. CDR1 and CDR2 from the germline V gene are SGHTA and FQGNSA. Here the CDR3 DNA reads TGTGCCAGCAGCGTTGACAGGGAGGGGACCCAGTACTTC. It encodes CASSVDREGTQYF.

The chain couples TRBV7-2 to TRBJ2-7; D gene unclear. V gave up 0 bases and J gave up 8 bases, with 23 bases separating them. CDR3 length equals 17 residues. Germline lookup yields CDR1 SGHTA and CDR2 FQGNSA. The CDR3 DNA reads as TGTGCCAGCAGCTTAGCGGCCGGAACTGAAGGAGTACGGCAGCAGTACTTC. Residues: CASSLAAGTEGVRQQYF.

The chain has TRBV15 and TRBJ2-3; possibly TRBD2 for D (5 bases). CDR1 and CDR2 from the germline V gene are LNHNV and YYDKDF (reference sequence). The V gene lost 1 base and the J gene lost 0 bases, with 11 bases spanning the gap. This CDR3 contains 16 residues. This CDR3 reads CATSRGLEVSTDTQYF. CDR3 in DNA: TGTGCCACCAGCAGAGGACTGGAGGTGAGCACAGATACGCAGTATTTT.

This clonotype came up a few times. The CDR3 DNA is TGCGCCAGCTATTCCGGGACAGGGGGCTACGAGCAGTACTTC. It translates to CASYSGTGGYEQYF. The chain recombines TRBV5-1 with TRBJ2-7; TRBD1 matches 11 bases. The CDR3 length is 14 residues. Germline V gene data show CDR1 as SGHRS and CDR2 as YFSETQ. Trimming took 7 bases from V and 3 from J; bases not matched to a gene: 6.

In this sample, this clonotype turned up a few times. The rearrangement uses TRBV30 and TRBJ2-1; D remains ambiguous. V lost 2 bases and J lost 8, with 7 bases in between. Germline values: CDR1 GTSNPN, CDR2 SVGIG (reference sequence). CDR3 length: 11 amino acids. CDR3 DNA: TGTGCCTGGAGTAGGGTCGATGAGCAGTTCTTC. Translating gives CAWSRVDEQFF.

The chain combines TRBV3-1 with TRBJ2-5; a weak D match, TRBD1 (7 bases). The ends were cut back, 4 bases at V and 2 bases at J, with 14 bases in the middle. The CDR3 length is 15 residues. CDR1 is LGHDT, CDR2 YNNKEL, per germline (reference sequence). Here the CDR3 DNA reads TGTGCCAGCAGCCTTCTTCAGGGGGGACAAGAGACCCAGTACTTC. This encodes CASSLLQGGQETQYF.

On this clonotype: The junction departs from germline at one end; a sequencing error may be responsible. The rearrangement uses TRBV10-3 and TRBJ2-7; 9 bases agree with TRBD1. The CDR3 spans 17 residues. The germline gives CDR1 ENHRY, CDR2 SYGVKD. This CDR3 is CAATPGTGIRGDYEPYF. CDR3 nucleotide sequence: TGTGCCGCCACCCCCGGGACAGGGATTCGGGGAGACTACGAGCCGTACTTC.

This clonotype has a handful of counts. J is TRBJ1-5 and V is TRBV20-1; 8 nucleotides agree with TRBD1. V was pared by 5 bases and J by 2 bases, with 5 bases of the junction left unmatched. This CDR3 comprises 14 residues. Germline V gives CDR1 DFQATT, CDR2 SNEGSKA (reference sequence). The CDR3 spells CSASDREGNQPQHF. The CDR3 bases are TGCAGTGCTTCGGACAGGGAGGGCAATCAGCCCCAGCATTTT.

This rearrangement joins TRBV20-1 to TRBJ1-2; perhaps TRBD1 as D (5 bases). Per the germline V gene, CDR1 is DFQATT and CDR2 is SNEGSKA (reference sequence). V lost 5 bases and J 8 bases, leaving 12 bases between the germline ends. CDR3 length equals 11 residues. The CDR3 DNA reads as TGCAGTGCTCCGGACACTCTCGGCTACACCTTC. It translates to CSAPDTLGYTF.

This clonotype has only a few counts. The chain joins TRBV7-2 to TRBJ1-2; D is possibly TRBD1 (5 bases). Germline CDR1 reads SGHTA; CDR2 reads FQGNSA. The CDR3 covers 12 residues. V was clipped by 2 bases and J by 13 bases, with 14 bases between them. The CDR3 coding sequence is TGTGCCAGCAGCTTAAGCGCAGGGCTATTCACCTTC. As protein: CASSLSAGLFTF. The full variable domain, with the rest looked up from reference TRBV7-2 and TRBJ1-2, is GAGVSQSPSNKVTEKGKDVELRCDPISGHTALYWYRQSLGQGLEFLIYFQGNSAPDKSGLPSDRFSAERTGGSVSTLTIQRTQQEDSAVYLCASSLSAGLFTFGSGTRLTVV.

This sequence joins TRBV7-2 and TRBJ1-6; 7 bases are shared with TRBD1. Trimming cost V 0 bases and J 0 bases; bases outside gene matches: 11. The CDR3 consists of 20 residues. CDR1 is SGHTA and CDR2 is FQGNSA in the germline V gene. The CDR3 DNA is TGTGCCAGCAGCTTAGCATCCTCGGGACAGATCCTCTCCTATAATTCACCCCTCCACTTT. Amino acids: CASSLASSGQILSYNSPLHF.